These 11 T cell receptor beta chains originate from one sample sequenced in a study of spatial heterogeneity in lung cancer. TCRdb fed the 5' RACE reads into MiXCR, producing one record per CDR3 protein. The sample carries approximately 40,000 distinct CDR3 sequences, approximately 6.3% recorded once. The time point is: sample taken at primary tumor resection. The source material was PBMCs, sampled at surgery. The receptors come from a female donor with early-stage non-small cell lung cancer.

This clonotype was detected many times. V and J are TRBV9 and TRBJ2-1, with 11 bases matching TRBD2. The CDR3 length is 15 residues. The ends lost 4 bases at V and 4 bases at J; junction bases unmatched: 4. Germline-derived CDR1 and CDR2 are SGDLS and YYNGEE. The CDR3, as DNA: TGTGCCAGCAGCCCGCTAGCGGGGGGATACAATGAGCAGTTCTTC. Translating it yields CASSPLAGGYNEQFF. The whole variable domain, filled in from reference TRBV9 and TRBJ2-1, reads DSGVTQTPKHLITATGQRVTLRCSPRSGDLSVYWYQQSLDQGLQFLIQYYNGEERAKGNILERFSAQQFPDLHSELNLSSLELGDSALYFCASSPLAGGYNEQFFGPGTRLTVL.

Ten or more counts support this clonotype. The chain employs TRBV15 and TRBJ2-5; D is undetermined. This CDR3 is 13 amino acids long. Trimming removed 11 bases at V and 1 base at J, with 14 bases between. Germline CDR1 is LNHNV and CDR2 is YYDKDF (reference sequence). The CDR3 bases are TGTGCCGCCCTCGGGCCTGTCCAAGAGACCCAGTACTTC. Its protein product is CAALGPVQETQYF.

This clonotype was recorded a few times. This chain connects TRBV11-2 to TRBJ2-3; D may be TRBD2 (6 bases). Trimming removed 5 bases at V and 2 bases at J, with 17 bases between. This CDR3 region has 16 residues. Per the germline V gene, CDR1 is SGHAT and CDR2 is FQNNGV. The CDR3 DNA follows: TGTGCCAGCAGCCGGACTAACCCTACTGACACAGATACGCAGTATTTT. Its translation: CASSRTNPTDTDTQYF. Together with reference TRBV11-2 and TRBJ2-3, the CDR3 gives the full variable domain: EAGVAQSPRYKIIEKRQSVAFWCNPISGHATLYWYQQILGQGPKLLIQFQNNGVVDDSQLPKDRFSAERLKGVDSTLKIQPAKLEDSAVYLCASSRTNPTDTDTQYFGPGTRLTVL.

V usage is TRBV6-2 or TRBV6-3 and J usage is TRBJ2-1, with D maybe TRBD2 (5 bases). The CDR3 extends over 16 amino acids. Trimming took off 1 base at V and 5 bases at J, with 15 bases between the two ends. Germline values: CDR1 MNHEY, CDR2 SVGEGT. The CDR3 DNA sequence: TGTGCCAGCAGTTACTTTGAACGTGACGGGGACAATGAGCAGTTCTTC. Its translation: CASSYFERDGDNEQFF.

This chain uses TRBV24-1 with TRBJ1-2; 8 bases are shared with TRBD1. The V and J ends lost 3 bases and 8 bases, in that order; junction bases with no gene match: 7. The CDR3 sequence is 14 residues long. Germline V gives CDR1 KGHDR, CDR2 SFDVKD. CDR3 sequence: CATSDVDRDRGYTF. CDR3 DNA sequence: TGTGCCACCAGTGATGTGGACAGGGACAGGGGCTACACCTTC.

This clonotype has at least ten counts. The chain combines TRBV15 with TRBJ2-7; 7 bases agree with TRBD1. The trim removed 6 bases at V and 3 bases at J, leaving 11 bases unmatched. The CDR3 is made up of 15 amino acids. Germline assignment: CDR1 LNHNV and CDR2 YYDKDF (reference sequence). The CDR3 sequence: CATRSPTGQLYEQYF. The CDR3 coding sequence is TGTGCCACCAGGAGCCCCACGGGACAGCTCTACGAGCAGTACTTC. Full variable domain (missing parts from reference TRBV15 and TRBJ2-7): DAMVIQNPRYQVTQFGKPVTLSCSQTLNHNVMYWYQQKSSQAPKLLFHYYDKDFNNEADTPDNFQSRRPNTSFCFLDIRSPGLGDTAMYLCATRSPTGQLYEQYFGPGTRLTVT.

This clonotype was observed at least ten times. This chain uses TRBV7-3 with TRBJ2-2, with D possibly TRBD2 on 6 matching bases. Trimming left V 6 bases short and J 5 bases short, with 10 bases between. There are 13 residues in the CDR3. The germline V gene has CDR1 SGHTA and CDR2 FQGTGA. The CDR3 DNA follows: TGTGCCAGCAGGGCTAGCGTAACCGGGGAGCTGTTTTTT. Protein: CASRASVTGELFF.

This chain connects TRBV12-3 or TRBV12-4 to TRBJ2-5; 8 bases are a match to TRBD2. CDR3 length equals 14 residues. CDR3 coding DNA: TGTACCGGCAGTTTCGGGGGGGCCCAAGAGACCCAGTACTTC. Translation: CTGSFGGAQETQYF.

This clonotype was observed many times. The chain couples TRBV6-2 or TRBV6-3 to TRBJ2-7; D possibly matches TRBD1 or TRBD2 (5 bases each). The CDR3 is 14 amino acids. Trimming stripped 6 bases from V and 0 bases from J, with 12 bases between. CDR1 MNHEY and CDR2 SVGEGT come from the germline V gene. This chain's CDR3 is CASRAEGSSYEQYF. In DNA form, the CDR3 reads TGTGCCAGCAGGGCAGAGGGGAGCTCCTACGAGCAGTACTTC.

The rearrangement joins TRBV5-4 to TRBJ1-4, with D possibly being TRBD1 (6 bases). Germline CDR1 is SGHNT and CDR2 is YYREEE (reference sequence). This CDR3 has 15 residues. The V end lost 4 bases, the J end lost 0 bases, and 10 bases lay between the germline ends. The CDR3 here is CASSLSGATNEKLFF. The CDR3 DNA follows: TGTGCCAGCAGCCTCTCAGGGGCAACTAATGAAAAACTGTTTTTT.

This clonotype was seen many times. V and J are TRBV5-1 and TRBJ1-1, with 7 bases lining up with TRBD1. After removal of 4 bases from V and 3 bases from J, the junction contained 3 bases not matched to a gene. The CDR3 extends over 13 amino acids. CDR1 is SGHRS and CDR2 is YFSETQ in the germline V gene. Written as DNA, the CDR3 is TGCGCCAGCAGCCCCCAGGGGGACACTGAAGCTTTCTTT. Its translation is CASSPQGDTEAFF.